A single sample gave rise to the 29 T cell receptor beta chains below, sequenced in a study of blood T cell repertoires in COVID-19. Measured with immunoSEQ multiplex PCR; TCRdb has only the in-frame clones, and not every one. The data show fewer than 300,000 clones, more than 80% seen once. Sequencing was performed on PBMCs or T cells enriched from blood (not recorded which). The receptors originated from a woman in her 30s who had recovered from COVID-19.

The CDR3 loop reads CASSHGDMGRFF. Written as DNA, the CDR3 is TGTGCCAGCAGCCATGGGGACATGGGCCGTTTCTTC. This chain uses TRBV3-1 (or the pseudogene TRBV3-2) with TRBJ2-1; possibly TRBD1 for D (6 bases). V was clipped by 3 bases and J by 16 bases, with 16 bases between them. CDR1 LGHDT and CDR2 YNNKEL come from the germline V gene (reference sequence). This CDR3 spans 12 amino acids.

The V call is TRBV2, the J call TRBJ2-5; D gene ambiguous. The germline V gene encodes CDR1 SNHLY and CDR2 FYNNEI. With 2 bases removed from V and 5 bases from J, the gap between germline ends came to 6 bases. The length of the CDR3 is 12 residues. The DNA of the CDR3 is TGTGCCAGCAGTGAATTCATGGAGACCCAGTACTTC. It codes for CASSEFMETQYF.

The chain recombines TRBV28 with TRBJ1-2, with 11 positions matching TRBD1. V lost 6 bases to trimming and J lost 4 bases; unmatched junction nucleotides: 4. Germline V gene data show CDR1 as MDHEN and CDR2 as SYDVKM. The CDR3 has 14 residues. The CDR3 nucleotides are TGTGCCAGCAGCCGGACAGGGGGCTTCTATGGCTACACCTTC. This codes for CASSRTGGFYGYTF.

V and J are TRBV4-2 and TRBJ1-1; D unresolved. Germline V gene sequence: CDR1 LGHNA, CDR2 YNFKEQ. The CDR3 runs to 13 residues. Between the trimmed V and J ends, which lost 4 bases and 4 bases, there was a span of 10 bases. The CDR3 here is CASSRTLSTEAFF. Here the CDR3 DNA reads TGTGCCAGCAGCCGTACTTTGAGCACTGAAGCTTTCTTT.

The CDR3 region is CASSEQGEQPQHF. The CDR3 region has the DNA TGCGCCAGCAGTGAACAGGGGGAACAGCCCCAGCATTTT. The chain is built from TRBV10-2 and TRBJ1-5; 8 bases are shared with TRBD1. CDR1 is WSHSY and CDR2 is SAAADI in the germline V gene. V shed 3 bases, J shed 7 bases, and the junction held 2 bases outside the gene matches. This CDR3 comprises 13 residues.

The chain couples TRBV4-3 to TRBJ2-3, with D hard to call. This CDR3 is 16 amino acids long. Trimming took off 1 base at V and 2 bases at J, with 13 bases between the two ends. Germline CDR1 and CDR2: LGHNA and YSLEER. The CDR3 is CASSQGRGSATDTQYF. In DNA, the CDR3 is TGCGCCAGCAGCCAAGGTAGAGGATCCGCCACAGATACGCAGTATTTT.

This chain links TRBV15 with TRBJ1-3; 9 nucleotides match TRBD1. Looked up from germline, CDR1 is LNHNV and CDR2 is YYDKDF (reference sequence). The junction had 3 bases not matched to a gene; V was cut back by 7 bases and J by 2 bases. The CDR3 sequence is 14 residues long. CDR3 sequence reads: CATTRQGAGNTIYF. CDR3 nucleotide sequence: TGTGCCACCACCCGACAGGGGGCTGGAAACACCATATATTTT. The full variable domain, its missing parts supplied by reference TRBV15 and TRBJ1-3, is DAMVIQNPRYQVTQFGKPVTLSCSQTLNHNVMYWYQQKSSQAPKLLFHYYDKDFNNEADTPDNFQSRRPNTSFCFLDIRSPGLGDTAMYLCATTRQGAGNTIYFGEGSWLTVV.

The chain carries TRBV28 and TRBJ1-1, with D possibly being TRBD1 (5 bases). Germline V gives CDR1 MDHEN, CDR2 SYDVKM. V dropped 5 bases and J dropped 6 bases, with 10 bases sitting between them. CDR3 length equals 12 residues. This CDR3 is CASSERGPEAFF. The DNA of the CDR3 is TGTGCCAGCAGTGAAAGGGGCCCTGAAGCTTTCTTT.

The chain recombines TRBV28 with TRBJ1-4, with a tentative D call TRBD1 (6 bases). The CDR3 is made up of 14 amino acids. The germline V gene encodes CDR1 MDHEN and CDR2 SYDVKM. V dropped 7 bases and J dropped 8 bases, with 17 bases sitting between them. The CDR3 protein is CASTEGGAGEKLFF. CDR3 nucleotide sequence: TGTGCCAGCACCGAGGGGGGGGCAGGGGAAAAACTGTTTTTT.

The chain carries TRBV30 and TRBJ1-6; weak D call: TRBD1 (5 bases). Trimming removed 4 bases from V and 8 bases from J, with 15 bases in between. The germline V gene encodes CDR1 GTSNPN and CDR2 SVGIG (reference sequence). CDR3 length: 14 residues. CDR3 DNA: TGTGCCTGGAACTGGGCCGGGGGAGATTCACCCCTCCACTTT. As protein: CAWNWAGGDSPLHF. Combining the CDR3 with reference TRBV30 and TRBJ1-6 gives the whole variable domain SQTIHQWPATLVQPVGSPLSLECTVEGTSNPNLYWYRQAAGRGLQLLFYSVGIGQISSEVPQNLSASRPQDRQFILSSKKLLLSDSGFYLCAWNWAGGDSPLHFGNGTRLTVT.

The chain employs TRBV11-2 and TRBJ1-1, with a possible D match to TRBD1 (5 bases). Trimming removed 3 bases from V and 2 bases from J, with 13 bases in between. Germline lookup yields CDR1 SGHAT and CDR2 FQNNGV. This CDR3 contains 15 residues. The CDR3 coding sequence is TGTGCCAGCAGCTTGACAGCCGTAACCAACACTGAAGCTTTCTTT. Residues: CASSLTAVTNTEAFF.

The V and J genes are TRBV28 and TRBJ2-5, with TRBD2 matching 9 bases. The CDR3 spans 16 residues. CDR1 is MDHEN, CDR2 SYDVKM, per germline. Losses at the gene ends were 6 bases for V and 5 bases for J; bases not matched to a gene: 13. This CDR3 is CASSTLLAGVKETQYF. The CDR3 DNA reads TGTGCCAGCAGCACTCTCTTAGCGGGAGTCAAGGAGACCCAGTACTTC.

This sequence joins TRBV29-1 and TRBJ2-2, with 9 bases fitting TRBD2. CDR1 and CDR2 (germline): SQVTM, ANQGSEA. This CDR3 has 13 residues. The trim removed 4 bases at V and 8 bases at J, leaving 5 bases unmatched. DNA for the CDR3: TGCAGCGTTGTGAGACTAGCGGAGGGGGAGCTGTTTTTT. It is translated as CSVVRLAEGELFF.

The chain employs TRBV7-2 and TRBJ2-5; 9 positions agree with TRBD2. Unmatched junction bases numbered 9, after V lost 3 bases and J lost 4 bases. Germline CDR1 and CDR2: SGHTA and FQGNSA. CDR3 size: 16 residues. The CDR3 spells CASSFMREGYRETQYF. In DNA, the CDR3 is TGTGCCAGCAGCTTTATGCGGGAGGGATATAGAGAGACCCAGTACTTC. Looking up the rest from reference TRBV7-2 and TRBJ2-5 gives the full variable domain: GAGVSQSPSNKVTEKGKDVELRCDPISGHTALYWYRQSLGQGLEFLIYFQGNSAPDKSGLPSDRFSAERTGGSVSTLTIQRTQQEDSAVYLCASSFMREGYRETQYFGPGTRLLVL.

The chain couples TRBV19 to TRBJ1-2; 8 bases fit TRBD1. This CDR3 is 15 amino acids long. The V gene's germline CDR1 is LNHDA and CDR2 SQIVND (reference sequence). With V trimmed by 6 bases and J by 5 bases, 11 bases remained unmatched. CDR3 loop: CASSAGTGHPYGYTF. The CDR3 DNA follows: TGTGCCAGTAGCGCGGGGACAGGACACCCTTATGGCTACACCTTC.

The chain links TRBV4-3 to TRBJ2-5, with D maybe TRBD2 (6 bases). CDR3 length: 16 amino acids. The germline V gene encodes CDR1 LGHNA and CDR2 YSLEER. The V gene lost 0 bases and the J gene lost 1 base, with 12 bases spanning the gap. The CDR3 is CASSQEGWDSQETQYF. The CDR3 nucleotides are TGCGCCAGCAGCCAAGAAGGATGGGACTCCCAAGAGACCCAGTACTTC.

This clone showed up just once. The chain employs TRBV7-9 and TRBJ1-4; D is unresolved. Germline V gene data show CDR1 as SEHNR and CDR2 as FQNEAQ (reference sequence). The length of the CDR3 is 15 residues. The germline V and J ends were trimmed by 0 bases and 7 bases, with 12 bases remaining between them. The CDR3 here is CASSLAGRNGEKLFF. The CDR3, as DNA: TGTGCCAGCAGCTTAGCTGGCAGGAACGGTGAAAAACTGTTTTTT.

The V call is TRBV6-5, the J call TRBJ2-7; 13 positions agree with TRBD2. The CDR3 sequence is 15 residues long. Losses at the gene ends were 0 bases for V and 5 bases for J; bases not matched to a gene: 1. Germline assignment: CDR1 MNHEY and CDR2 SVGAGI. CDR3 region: CASSYSTSGRNEQYF. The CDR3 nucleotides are TGTGCCAGCAGTTACTCGACTAGCGGGAGGAACGAGCAGTACTTC.

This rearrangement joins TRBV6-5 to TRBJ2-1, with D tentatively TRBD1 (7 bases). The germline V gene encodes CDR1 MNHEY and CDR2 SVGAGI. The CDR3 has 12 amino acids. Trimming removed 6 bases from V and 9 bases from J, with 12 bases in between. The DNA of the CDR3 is TGTGCCAGCAGCAACAGGGGAGGTGAGCAGTTCTTC. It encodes CASSNRGGEQFF.

The CDR3 DNA is TGTGCCAGTAGTACCGGACAGGGGGGAGGTGGTCAGCCCCAGCATTTT. The encoded protein is CASSTGQGGGGQPQHF. The J gene is TRBJ1-5, the V gene TRBV19; 10 nucleotides agree with TRBD1. With 4 bases clipped from V and 6 bases from J, the junction kept 9 bases outside the gene matches. The length of the CDR3 is 16 residues. Per the germline V gene, CDR1 is LNHDA and CDR2 is SQIVND (reference sequence).

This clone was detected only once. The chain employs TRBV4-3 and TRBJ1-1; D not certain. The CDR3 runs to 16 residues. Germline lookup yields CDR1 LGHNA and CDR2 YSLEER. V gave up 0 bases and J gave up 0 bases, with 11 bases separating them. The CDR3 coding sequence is TGCGCCAGCAGCCAAGAGTACGACACCTTGAACACTGAAGCTTTCTTT. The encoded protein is CASSQEYDTLNTEAFF.

The CDR3: CASGEDLSSTNEKLFF. The DNA of the CDR3 is TGTGCCAGCGGGGAGGACTTAAGTTCAACTAATGAAAAACTGTTTTTT. The J gene is TRBJ1-4, the V gene TRBV7-6, with D uncertain. The germline V gene has CDR1 SGHVS and CDR2 FNYEAQ. The CDR3 has 16 amino acids. The V gene lost 8 bases and the J gene lost 0 bases, with 16 bases spanning the gap.

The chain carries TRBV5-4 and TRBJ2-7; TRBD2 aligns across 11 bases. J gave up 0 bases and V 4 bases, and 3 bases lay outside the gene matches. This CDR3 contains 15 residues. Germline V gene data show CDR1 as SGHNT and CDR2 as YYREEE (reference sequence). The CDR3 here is CASSQGLAGSYEQYF. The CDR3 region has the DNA TGTGCCAGCAGCCAAGGACTAGCGGGCTCCTACGAGCAGTACTTC. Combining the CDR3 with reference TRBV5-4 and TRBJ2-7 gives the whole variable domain ETGVTQSPTHLIKTRGQQVTLRCSSQSGHNTVSWYQQALGQGPQFIFQYYREEENGRGNFPPRFSGLQFPNYSSELNVNALELDDSALYLCASSQGLAGSYEQYFGPGTRLTVT.

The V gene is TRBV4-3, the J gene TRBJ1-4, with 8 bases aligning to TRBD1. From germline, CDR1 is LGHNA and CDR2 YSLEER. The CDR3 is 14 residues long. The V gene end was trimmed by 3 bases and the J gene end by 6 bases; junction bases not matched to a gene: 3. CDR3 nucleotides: TGCGCCAGCAGCCAGGAGACAGGGGATGAAAAACTGTTTTTT. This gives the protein CASSQETGDEKLFF.

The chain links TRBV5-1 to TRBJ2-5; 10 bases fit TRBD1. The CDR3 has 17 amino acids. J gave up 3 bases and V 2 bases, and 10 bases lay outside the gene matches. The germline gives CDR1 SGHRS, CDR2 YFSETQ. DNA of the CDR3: TGCGCCAGCAGCTTCTATGCGGGGACAGGGGCCAAAGAGACCCAGTACTTC. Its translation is CASSFYAGTGAKETQYF.

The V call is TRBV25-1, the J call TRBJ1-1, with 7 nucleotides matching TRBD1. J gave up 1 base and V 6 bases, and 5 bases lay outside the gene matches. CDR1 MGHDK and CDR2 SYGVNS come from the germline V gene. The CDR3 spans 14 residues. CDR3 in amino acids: CASRGDRANTEAFF. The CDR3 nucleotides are TGTGCCAGCAGGGGAGACAGGGCGAACACTGAAGCTTTCTTT.

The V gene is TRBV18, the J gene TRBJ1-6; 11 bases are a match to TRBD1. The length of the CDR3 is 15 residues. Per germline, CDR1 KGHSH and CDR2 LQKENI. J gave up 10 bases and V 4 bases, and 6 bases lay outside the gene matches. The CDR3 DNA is TGTGCCAGCTCACGGGGAGGACAGGGGGCATCACCCCTCCACTTT. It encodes CASSRGGQGASPLHF.

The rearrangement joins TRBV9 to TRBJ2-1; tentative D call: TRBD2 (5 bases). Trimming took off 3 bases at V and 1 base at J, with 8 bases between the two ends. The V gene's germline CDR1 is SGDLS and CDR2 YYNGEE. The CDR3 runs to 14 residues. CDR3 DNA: TGTGCCAGCAGCGCGAGCGGTTCCTACAATGAGCAGTTCTTC. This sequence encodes CASSASGSYNEQFF.

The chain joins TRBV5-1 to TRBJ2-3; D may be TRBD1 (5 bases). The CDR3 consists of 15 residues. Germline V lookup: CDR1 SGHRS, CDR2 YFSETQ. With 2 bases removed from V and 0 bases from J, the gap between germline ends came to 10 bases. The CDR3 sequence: CASSLDRTSTDTQYF. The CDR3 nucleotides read TGCGCCAGCAGCTTAGACAGAACTAGCACAGATACGCAGTATTTT. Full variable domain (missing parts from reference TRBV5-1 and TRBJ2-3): KAGVTQTPRYLIKTRGQQVTLSCSPISGHRSVSWYQQTPGQGLQFLFEYFSETQRNKGNFPGRFSGRQFSNSRSEMNVSTLELGDSALYLCASSLDRTSTDTQYFGPGTRLTVL.